This T cell receptor beta chain came from a study of T cell responses to AZD1222 COVID-19 vaccine. Profiling relied on immunoSEQ multiplex PCR, and the TCRdb table lists in-frame clones only, not all of them. The sample carries roughly 99,000 clones, about 90% recorded once. Turning to this clone: Antigen unknown.

There are 13 residues in the CDR3. V was clipped by 2 bases and J by 5 bases, with 9 bases between them. General study points: White British ancestry dominated among donors, who included more females, and clonal diversity was possibly underestimated. AZD1222 recipients seropositive at baseline numbered only six. The repertoires were collected only after the peak T cell response.

This clonotype was obtained from an adult who received the AZD1222 COVID-19 vaccine. The chain is built from TRBV12-3 or TRBV12-4 and TRBJ1-1; no clear D gene. This material consisted of peripheral blood, taken 28 days after the second AZD1222 dose. The CDR3 coding sequence is TGTGCCAGCAGTTTAAAGAGGGTAACTGAAGCTTTCTTT. Translating it yields CASSLKRVTEAFF.